These 30 T cell receptor beta chains share one sample of origin, sequenced in a study of PD-1 blockade in classical Hodgkin lymphoma (TCRdb year 2020). Receptor libraries were prepared by the immunoSEQ multiplex PCR assay. TCRdb stores this immuneACCESS table with in-frame sequences only. Part of the clones is absent; in the studies checked, under half of the shortfall reflects unresolved V genes, and no reason is known for the rest. The sample table lists about 21,000 clones, approximately 84% of them with a count of one. The leading ten clones occupy 7.3% of the sample. What the time point label conveys for this sample: cycle 4 day 1 (C4D1), after less than seven weeks of nivolumab. Relapse after autologous stem cell transplantation had occurred in all trial patients, and cohorts A, B and C were distinguished by prior brentuximab vedotin exposure. CD8+ T cells were purified from thawed PBMCs by magnetic negative selection with a Miltenyi CD8+ T cell isolation kit.

Material: CD8+ T cells from blood, obtained before the fourth cycle of nivolumab. The receptor set was obtained from a human donor with classical Hodgkin lymphoma.

The rearrangement links TRBV28 to TRBJ1-5, with a possible D match to TRBD1 (5 bases). This CDR3 is built from 15 residues. Germline V CDR1 and CDR2: MDHEN, SYDVKM. Trimming removed 5 bases from V and 0 bases from J, with 11 bases in between. This chain's CDR3 is CASSRGAGSNQPQHF. Written as DNA, the CDR3 is TGTGCCAGCAGTCGGGGCGCGGGTAGCAATCAGCCCCAGCATTTT.

The chain couples TRBV5-6 to TRBJ1-6; D is possibly TRBD1 (6 bases). The CDR3 runs 13 residues. Trimming removed 3 bases at V and 10 bases at J, with 11 bases between. Germline-derived CDR1 and CDR2 are SGHDT and YYEEEE. This CDR3 is CASSSGASSPLHF. CDR3 sequence (DNA): TGTGCCAGCAGCTCGGGGGCAAGCTCACCCCTCCACTTT.

The genes are TRBV7-8 and TRBJ2-5; 9 nucleotides agree with TRBD1. Gene TRBJ2-7 matches the end of the DNA better, so the J call may be wrong. The CDR3 totals 15 residues. The germline CDR1 and CDR2 sequences are SGHVS and FQNEAQ. In DNA, the CDR3 is TGTGCCAGCAGCCGTGAGCCGGGACAGGGTTACGAGCAGTACTTC. This sequence encodes CASSREPGQGYEQYF.

The chain couples TRBV30 to TRBJ2-2; D may be TRBD1 (5 bases). CDR1 is GTSNPN and CDR2 is SVGIG in the germline V gene (reference sequence). V was trimmed by 5 bases and J by 2 bases, leaving 12 bases between them. The CDR3 extends over 14 amino acids. As DNA, the CDR3 is TGTGCCTGGGGAAGGGGTTCCAACACCGGGGAGCTGTTTTTT. This translates into CAWGRGSNTGELFF.

The rearrangement links TRBV10-1 to TRBJ2-5; 10 bases align to TRBD2. Germline CDR1 WNHNN, CDR2 SYGVQD (reference sequence). This CDR3 is built from 15 residues. The ends lost 4 bases at V and 5 bases at J; junction bases unmatched: 7. The CDR3 coding sequence is TGCGCCAGCAGTGCTCTAGCGGGGGTCCGGGAGACCCAGTACTTC. Amino acid sequence: CASSALAGVRETQYF.

V usage is TRBV30 and J usage is TRBJ2-7, with D tentatively TRBD1 (5 bases). Per the germline V gene, CDR1 is GTSNPN and CDR2 is SVGIG (reference sequence). V dropped 3 bases and J dropped 3 bases, with 15 bases sitting between them. The CDR3 runs to 14 residues. The CDR3 coding sequence is TGTGCCTGGAGCTTCGACAGTCTCCTCTACGAGCAGTACTTC. It codes for CAWSFDSLLYEQYF.

The chain couples TRBV7-9 to TRBJ1-4, with a weak D call TRBD1 (5 bases). The CDR3 runs 14 residues. CDR1 SEHNR and CDR2 FQNEAQ come from the germline V gene (reference sequence). The DNA for the CDR3 is TGTGCTATACAAAAGGGTCAGGGTGTTGAAAAACTGTTTTTT. It specifies CAIQKGQGVEKLFF.

The V and J genes are TRBV30 and TRBJ2-7; 7 bases agree with TRBD1. Trimming removed 4 bases from V and 3 bases from J; junction bases left unmatched: 6. Germline CDR1 GTSNPN, CDR2 SVGIG (reference sequence). This CDR3 contains 13 residues. The chain's CDR3 is CAWKVGGDYEQYF. The CDR3 region has the DNA TGTGCCTGGAAGGTAGGGGGCGACTACGAGCAGTACTTC.

The V and J genes are TRBV7-2 and TRBJ2-3; D possibly matches TRBD1 or TRBD2 (6 bases each). The germline V gene has CDR1 SGHTA and CDR2 FQGNSA. The CDR3 has 16 residues. The V gene lost 5 bases and the J gene lost 3 bases, with 18 bases spanning the gap. CDR3 amino acids: CASSHYSGAGTDTQYF. The CDR3 bases are TGTGCCAGCAGCCACTATTCGGGGGCGGGGACAGATACGCAGTATTTT.

The rearrangement uses TRBV9 and TRBJ2-1; 7 positions agree with TRBD1. The CDR3 extends over 12 amino acids. After removal of 3 bases from V and 7 bases from J, the junction contained 1 base not matched to a gene. The germline CDR1 and CDR2 sequences are SGDLS and YYNGEE. The CDR3 here is CASSEGANEQFF. Written as DNA, the CDR3 is TGTGCCAGCAGCGAGGGGGCGAATGAGCAGTTCTTC.

V gene TRBV7-6 combines with J gene TRBJ2-7, with TRBD1 matching 7 bases. Germline-derived CDR1 and CDR2 are SGHVS and FNYEAQ. V shed 1 base, J shed 3 bases, and the junction held 6 bases outside the gene matches. The CDR3 totals 15 residues. The CDR3 reads CASSLGRYRGYEQYF. The CDR3 bases are TGTGCCAGCAGCTTAGGAAGGTACAGGGGCTACGAGCAGTACTTC.

The chain recombines TRBV30 with TRBJ1-6; D is perhaps TRBD1 (5 bases). The CDR3 loop spans 16 amino acids. The V gene's germline CDR1 is GTSNPN and CDR2 SVGIG (reference sequence). The ends were cut back, 0 bases at V and 7 bases at J, with 16 bases in the middle. Here the CDR3 DNA reads TGTGCCTGGAGTGTACGGGCCCCAGGGAGGAATTCACCCCTCCACTTT. It is translated as CAWSVRAPGRNSPLHF.

This clone was found a few times. The V call is TRBV30, the J call TRBJ1-1; possibly TRBD1 for D (5 bases). Germline V gene lookup returns CDR1 GTSNPN and CDR2 SVGIG (reference sequence). The CDR3 loop spans 13 amino acids. The V and J ends lost 0 bases and 1 base respectively, with 6 bases between them. The CDR3 reads CAWSVGGNTEAFF. The CDR3 region has the DNA TGTGCCTGGAGTGTTGGGGGGAACACTGAAGCTTTCTTT. The variable domain in full, with the rest retrieved from reference TRBV30 and TRBJ1-1, is SQTIHQWPATLVQPVGSPLSLECTVEGTSNPNLYWYRQAAGRGLQLLFYSVGIGQISSEVPQNLSASRPQDRQFILSSKKLLLSDSGFYLCAWSVGGNTEAFFGQGTRLTVV.

The rearrangement joins TRBV9 to TRBJ2-3, with 10 bases matching TRBD2. The V and J ends lost 0 bases and 4 bases, in that order; junction bases with no gene match: 5. CDR1 SGDLS and CDR2 YYNGEE come from the germline V gene. The CDR3 extends over 16 amino acids. For the CDR3, the DNA is TGTGCCAGCAGCGTAGAAAGCGGGGGGGCCGCAGATACGCAGTATTTT. As protein: CASSVESGGAADTQYF.

The genes are TRBV2 and TRBJ2-7; D remains ambiguous. The CDR3 spans 11 residues. Trimming left V 5 bases short and J 0 bases short, with 2 bases between. From germline, CDR1 is SNHLY and CDR2 FYNNEI. This CDR3 reads CASSRSYEQYF. The DNA for the CDR3 is TGTGCCAGCAGTCGCTCCTACGAGCAGTACTTC. Full variable domain (outside the CDR3, taken from reference TRBV2 and TRBJ2-7): EPEVTQTPSHQVTQMGQEVILRCVPISNHLYFYWYRQILGQKVEFLVSFYNNEISEKSEIFDDQFSVERPDGSNFTLKIRSTKLEDSAMYFCASSRSYEQYFGPGTRLTVT.

In this sample, this clone turned up a few times. The chain combines TRBV7-9 with TRBJ1-2; no reliable D call. The CDR3 is 14 amino acids. Germline CDR1 reads SEHNR; CDR2 reads FQNEAQ (reference sequence). Deletions cut 3 bases from V and 3 bases from J, with 11 bases between. The CDR3 nucleotides read TGTGCCAGCAGCTTTCAGGCCCACGACTATGGCTACACCTTC. Translation gives CASSFQAHDYGYTF.

Note on this clone: Relative to the germline gene, one junction end is altered; a read error may explain this. The same CDR3 is also encoded by other DNA sequences in this sample. The chain uses TRBV5-1 and TRBJ1-4, with D perhaps TRBD1 (5 bases). Germline assignment: CDR1 SGHRS and CDR2 YFSETQ. This CDR3 is 14 amino acids long. CDR3 DNA: TGCGCCAGTAGCTTGAGAGGGGCAGAGGAAAAACTGTTTTTT. Its protein is CASSLRGAEEKLFF.

The gene calls are TRBV7-8 and TRBJ2-7, with TRBD1 identical over 7 bases. Germline assignment: CDR1 SGHVS and CDR2 FQNEAQ. Unmatched junction bases numbered 5, after V lost 3 bases and J lost 0 bases. The CDR3 has 15 residues. CDR3 amino acids: CASSFLDRSSYEQYF. Here the CDR3 DNA reads TGTGCCAGCAGCTTTTTGGACAGGAGCTCCTACGAGCAGTACTTC.

The chain uses TRBV4-2 and TRBJ1-6; D is undetermined. There are 15 residues in the CDR3. Germline loops: CDR1 LGHNA, CDR2 YNFKEQ. Between the trimmed V and J ends, which lost 0 bases and 5 bases, there was a span of 8 bases. The CDR3 DNA is TGTGCCAGCAGCCAAGAAGGAGGACATAATTCACCCCTCCACTTT. Protein: CASSQEGGHNSPLHF.

This chain links TRBV19 with TRBJ1-1; TRBD1 might be the D (5 bases). This CDR3 has 14 residues. The germline V gene encodes CDR1 LNHDA and CDR2 SQIVND (reference sequence). With 7 bases removed from V and 3 bases from J, the gap between germline ends came to 15 bases. CDR3 sequence (DNA): TGTGCCAGTACCTTTCCTGGGGGGTACACTGAAGCTTTCTTT. Amino acids: CASTFPGGYTEAFF.

The chain carries TRBV27 and TRBJ1-5; 9 nucleotides match TRBD1. CDR1 is MNHEY, CDR2 SMNVEV, per germline (reference sequence). The ends lost 5 bases at V and 4 bases at J; junction bases unmatched: 3. This CDR3 is built from 14 residues. CDR3 residues: CASSRQGVNQPQHF. DNA for the CDR3: TGTGCCAGCAGTAGACAGGGGGTGAATCAGCCCCAGCATTTT.

The J gene is TRBJ2-7, the V gene TRBV4-1, with D possibly matching TRBD2 (5 bases). V was pared by 4 bases and J by 4 bases, with 20 bases between. Germline V gene sequence: CDR1 MGHRA, CDR2 YSYEKL. The CDR3 loop spans 16 amino acids. The CDR3: CASSPLLGLSLYEQYF. CDR3 coding DNA: TGCGCCAGCAGCCCCTTACTAGGGTTGAGTTTGTACGAGCAGTACTTC.

The chain employs TRBV29-1 and TRBJ1-2, with D tentatively TRBD1 (6 bases). CDR1 is SQVTM, CDR2 ANQGSEA, per germline. V was pared by 7 bases and J by 8 bases, with 26 bases between. The CDR3 length is 15 residues. In DNA form, the CDR3 reads TGCAGCGCCAAATCCCCTACCGGGACATTTTACGGCTACACCTTC. This codes for CSAKSPTGTFYGYTF.

The chain links TRBV7-9 to TRBJ2-5; D might be TRBD2 (5 bases). Germline-derived CDR1 and CDR2 are SEHNR and FQNEAQ (reference sequence). This CDR3 comprises 15 residues. Trimming took 3 bases from V and 6 from J, leaving 17 bases between them. The CDR3 here is CASSLDPGLDKTQYF. Here the CDR3 DNA reads TGTGCCAGCAGCTTGGACCCGGGGTTGGATAAGACCCAGTACTTC.

The chain joins TRBV10-3 to TRBJ2-3; 7 positions match TRBD1. Germline V gives CDR1 ENHRY, CDR2 SYGVKD. The CDR3 sequence is 16 residues long. V shed 4 bases, J shed 2 bases, and the junction held 9 bases outside the gene matches. CDR3 coding DNA: TGTGCCATCAGTGGGACAGGAAGGCCCAACACAGATACGCAGTATTTT. Translated, it gives CAISGTGRPNTDTQYF.

CDR3 sequence: CASSGPGHELFGQPQHF. CDR3 DNA sequence: TGTGCCAGCAGTGGCCCGGGACACGAGCTATTTGGTCAGCCCCAGCATTTT. The V gene is TRBV6-1, the J gene TRBJ1-5, with D perhaps TRBD1 (6 bases). Trimming took off 4 bases at V and 6 bases at J, with 22 bases between the two ends. Germline V gene lookup returns CDR1 MNHNS and CDR2 SASEGT. The CDR3 has 17 amino acids.

The chain links TRBV11-2 to TRBJ1-1; a weak D match, TRBD1 (5 bases). Deletions cut 2 bases from V and 0 bases from J, with 13 bases between. This CDR3 comprises 16 residues. Looked up from germline, CDR1 is SGHAT and CDR2 is FQNNGV. The CDR3 protein is CASSLRVRGMNTEAFF. In nucleotides, the CDR3 is TGTGCCAGCAGCTTAAGGGTTCGGGGCATGAACACTGAAGCTTTCTTT.

The V call is TRBV19, the J call TRBJ2-7, with D tentatively TRBD2 (6 bases). V was pared by 6 bases and J by 2 bases, with 11 bases between. Germline V gene sequence: CDR1 LNHDA, CDR2 SQIVND (reference sequence). The CDR3 has 13 residues. CDR3: CASSPGEAYEQYF. The CDR3 bases are TGTGCCAGTAGCCCGGGGGAGGCCTACGAGCAGTACTTC.

J is TRBJ2-7 and V is TRBV30, with D uncertain. CDR1 and CDR2 from the germline V gene are GTSNPN and SVGIG (reference sequence). V gave up 0 bases and J gave up 5 bases, with 8 bases separating them. This CDR3 contains 12 residues. The DNA of the CDR3 is TGTGCCTGGAGTGTACTAAGGAACGAGCAGTACTTC. Encoded protein: CAWSVLRNEQYF.

The chain couples TRBV6-6 to TRBJ2-1; 10 nucleotides match TRBD2. The V gene's germline CDR1 is MNHNY and CDR2 SVGAGI (reference sequence). This CDR3 contains 15 residues. The V gene end was trimmed by 6 bases and the J gene end by 4 bases; junction bases not matched to a gene: 6. The CDR3 spells CASSSLAGAYNEQFF. The CDR3 coding sequence is TGTGCCAGCAGCTCTCTAGCGGGGGCATACAATGAGCAGTTCTTC.